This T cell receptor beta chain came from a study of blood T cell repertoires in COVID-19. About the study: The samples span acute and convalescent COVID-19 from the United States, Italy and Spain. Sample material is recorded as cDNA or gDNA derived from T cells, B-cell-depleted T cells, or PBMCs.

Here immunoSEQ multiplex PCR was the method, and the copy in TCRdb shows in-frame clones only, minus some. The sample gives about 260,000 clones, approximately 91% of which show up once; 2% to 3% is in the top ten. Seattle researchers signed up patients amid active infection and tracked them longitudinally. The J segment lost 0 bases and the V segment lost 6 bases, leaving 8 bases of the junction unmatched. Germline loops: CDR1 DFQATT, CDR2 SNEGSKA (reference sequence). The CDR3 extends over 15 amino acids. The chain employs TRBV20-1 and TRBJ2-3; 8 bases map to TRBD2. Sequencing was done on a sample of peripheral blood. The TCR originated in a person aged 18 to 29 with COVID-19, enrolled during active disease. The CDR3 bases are TGCAGTGCGAGTAGCGGGACTACTAGCACAGATACGCAGTATTTT. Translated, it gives CSASSGTTSTDTQYF.